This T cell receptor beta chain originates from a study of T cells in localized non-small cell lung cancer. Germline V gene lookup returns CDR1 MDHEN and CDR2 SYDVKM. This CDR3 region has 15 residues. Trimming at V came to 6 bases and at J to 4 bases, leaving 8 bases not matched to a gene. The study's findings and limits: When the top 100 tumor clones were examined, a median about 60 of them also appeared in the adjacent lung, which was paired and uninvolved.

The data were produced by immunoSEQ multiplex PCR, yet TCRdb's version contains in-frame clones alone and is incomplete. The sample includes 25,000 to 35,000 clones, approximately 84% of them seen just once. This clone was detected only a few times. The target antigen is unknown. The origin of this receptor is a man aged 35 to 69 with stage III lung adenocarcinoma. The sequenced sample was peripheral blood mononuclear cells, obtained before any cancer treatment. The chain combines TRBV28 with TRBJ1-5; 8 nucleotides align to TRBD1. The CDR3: CASRAPGQENQPQHF. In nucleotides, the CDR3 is TGTGCCAGCAGGGCGCCGGGACAGGAAAATCAGCCCCAGCATTTT.